The 16 T cell receptor beta chains in this list originate from one sample, sequenced in a study of T cells of healthy individuals. One entry per CDR3 protein results from TCRdb running MiXCR on the 5' RACE reads. The sample consists of nearly 100,000 distinct CDR3 sequences, 15% to 20% of them appearing once. These receptors were taken from a human donor in good health.

This clonotype was counted only a few times. The genes are TRBV7-6 and TRBJ2-7, with D unclear. The CDR3 loop spans 13 amino acids. The germline V gene encodes CDR1 SGHVS and CDR2 FNYEAQ. V lost 1 base and J 2 bases, leaving 6 bases between the germline ends. CDR3 residues: CASSLGTAYEQYF. The CDR3 DNA sequence: TGTGCCAGCAGCTTAGGTACAGCCTACGAGCAGTACTTC.

This clonotype was observed at least ten times. The CDR3 DNA reads as TGTGCCAGCAGCAGGGTCAGTTCACCCCTCCACTTT. It is translated as CASSRVSSPLHF. The V and J genes are TRBV12-3 or TRBV12-4 and TRBJ1-6; D perhaps matches TRBD1 (5 bases). The V end was cut by 6 bases, the J end by 9 bases, with 9 bases between. CDR3 size: 12 residues.

The chain carries TRBV28 and TRBJ2-7, with unresolved D. CDR1 is MDHEN and CDR2 is SYDVKM in the germline V gene. There are 11 residues in the CDR3. Trimming shortened V by 5 bases and J by 7 bases, and 9 bases separated the two germline ends. CDR3 coding DNA: TGTGCCAGCAGTCCCTTCGGGGAGCAGTACTTC. The encoded protein is CASSPFGEQYF.

This clonotype has just a few counts. CDR3 sequence (DNA): TGTGCCAGCAGCCCCCCAGGGTTAGAACCATATGGCTACACCTTC. This translates into CASSPPGLEPYGYTF. V gene TRBV3-1 combines with J gene TRBJ1-2, with a weak D call TRBD1 (5 bases). This CDR3 has 15 residues. V lost 4 bases, J lost 5 bases, and 17 bases lay in between. Germline CDR1 and CDR2: LGHDT and YNNKEL (reference sequence).

The chain carries TRBV4-3 and TRBJ2-3, with 7 bases lining up with TRBD2. CDR1 LGHNA and CDR2 YSLEER come from the germline V gene. The trim removed 0 bases at V and 0 bases at J, leaving 3 bases unmatched. The CDR3 loop spans 16 amino acids. As DNA, the CDR3 is TGCGCCAGCAGCCAAGACAAAGCGGGGAGCACAGATACGCAGTATTTT. Translating gives CASSQDKAGSTDTQYF.

This clonotype was counted ten times or more. The V gene is TRBV10-3, the J gene TRBJ2-1, with D possibly TRBD1 on 6 matching bases. The CDR3 covers 15 residues. Trimming took off 2 bases at V and 2 bases at J, with 10 bases between the two ends. CDR1 and CDR2 from the germline V gene are ENHRY and SYGVKD. The CDR3 DNA follows: TGTGCCATCAGTGAGGGACAGAGAACCTACAATGAGCAGTTCTTC. Translation: CAISEGQRTYNEQFF.

Only a few counts were recorded for this clonotype. CDR3 coding DNA: TGTGCCAGCAGCAGACTAGCGGAGAGCTCCTACAATGAGCAGTTCTTC. This codes for CASSRLAESSYNEQFF. The chain recombines TRBV28 with TRBJ2-1; 9 nucleotides match TRBD2. CDR3 length equals 16 residues. J was trimmed by 0 bases and V by 6 bases; bases with no gene match: 6. The germline V gene has CDR1 MDHEN and CDR2 SYDVKM.

This sequence joins TRBV20-1 and TRBJ2-1, with TRBD2 matching over 9 bases. The germline V gene has CDR1 DFQATT and CDR2 SNEGSKA (reference sequence). The trim removed 8 bases at V and 9 bases at J, leaving 17 bases unmatched. The CDR3 has 15 residues. The CDR3 loop reads CSQVLAGVTWREQFF. For the CDR3, the DNA is TGCAGTCAGGTGTTAGCGGGAGTAACGTGGCGTGAGCAGTTCTTC.

This clonotype was counted only a few times. V and J are TRBV20-1 and TRBJ1-5; possibly TRBD1 for D (6 bases). The CDR3 covers 13 residues. The V end lost 4 bases, the J end lost 9 bases, and 16 bases lay between the germline ends. Germline assignment: CDR1 DFQATT and CDR2 SNEGSKA (reference sequence). CDR3 nucleotides: TGCAGTGCTACCAGGACAGTCCTTGGGCCCCAGCATTTT. It specifies CSATRTVLGPQHF.

This clonotype was counted ten times or more. The V and J genes are TRBV20-1 and TRBJ2-3; D remains ambiguous. This CDR3 has 13 residues. V was pared by 3 bases and J by 0 bases, with 7 bases between. Germline assignment: CDR1 DFQATT and CDR2 SNEGSKA (reference sequence). CDR3 sequence reads: CSASKTSTDTQYF. The CDR3 bases are TGCAGTGCTAGCAAGACTAGCACAGATACGCAGTATTTT.

The V call is TRBV7-9, the J call TRBJ1-2, with 9 bases aligning to TRBD1. The CDR3 loop spans 14 amino acids. The junction had 2 bases not matched to a gene; V was cut back by 5 bases and J by 1 base. Germline lookup yields CDR1 SEHNR and CDR2 FQNEAQ (reference sequence). This chain's CDR3 is CASSMGQGNYGYTF. CDR3 bases: TGTGCCAGCAGCATGGGACAGGGTAACTATGGCTACACCTTC.

The chain joins TRBV7-9 to TRBJ1-6, with D tentatively TRBD1 (6 bases). Per the germline V gene, CDR1 is SEHNR and CDR2 is FQNEAQ (reference sequence). The V and J ends lost 5 bases and 7 bases respectively, with 21 bases between them. The CDR3 is 17 amino acids. This CDR3 is CASSPDPLGTRNSPLHF. Here the CDR3 DNA reads TGTGCCAGCAGCCCAGATCCCCTCGGGACAAGGAATTCACCCCTCCACTTT.

The chain uses TRBV12-3 or TRBV12-4 and TRBJ1-4, with D unresolved. The CDR3 runs to 14 residues. V shed 9 bases and J shed 5 bases, with 16 bases lying between them. Here the CDR3 DNA reads TGTGCCAGTGGTACCGGAGGAAGAAATGAAAAACTGTTTTTT. It encodes CASGTGGRNEKLFF.

In its sample, this clonotype is medium-sized (0.01 to 0.1%). The CDR3 region is CASSTAGAKLFF. The CDR3 DNA reads TGTGCCAGCAGTACGGCAGGGGCAAAACTGTTTTTT. The chain couples TRBV2 to TRBJ1-4, with D possibly TRBD1 on 6 matching bases. In germline, CDR1 is SNHLY, CDR2 FYNNEI. The V end was cut by 5 bases, the J end by 10 bases, with 11 bases between. The CDR3 runs 12 residues.

The chain couples TRBV12-3 or TRBV12-4 to TRBJ2-5; perhaps TRBD1 as D (6 bases). CDR3 size: 15 residues. Trimming shortened V by 5 bases and J by 2 bases, and 15 bases separated the two germline ends. CDR3 region: CASSPQGRAQETQYF. CDR3 nucleotides: TGTGCCAGCAGTCCACAGGGACGGGCGCAAGAGACCCAGTACTTC.

This clonotype turned up a few times. The genes are TRBV6-2 or TRBV6-3 and TRBJ2-5, with a possible D match to TRBD1 (6 bases). This CDR3 has 14 amino acids. In germline, CDR1 is MNHEY, CDR2 SVGEGT. Trimming removed 5 bases at V and 2 bases at J, with 12 bases between. The CDR3 region has the DNA TGTGCCAGCAGTCCACGGACAGAACAAGAGACCCAGTACTTC. Protein: CASSPRTEQETQYF.